A single sample gave rise to the 2 T cell receptor beta chains below, sequenced in a study of blood T cell repertoires in COVID-19. Generated by immunoSEQ multiplex PCR, the TCRdb table keeps only in-frame clones and is missing some. This sample has some 43,000 clones, with 65% to 85% found just once. The sequencing sample was made of peripheral blood. Receptors were obtained from a man aged 45-65 years with active COVID-19.

V is TRBV4-3 and J is TRBJ1-4; D remains ambiguous. The V end was cut by 1 base, the J end by 0 bases, with 15 bases between. The length of the CDR3 is 18 residues. Germline loops: CDR1 LGHNA, CDR2 YSLEER. The chain's CDR3 is CASSQVLLGETTNEKLFF. The CDR3 region has the DNA TGCGCCAGCAGCCAAGTGTTATTAGGAGAAACAACTAATGAAAAACTGTTTTTT.

The chain employs TRBV4-2 and TRBJ2-1; the match to TRBD2 covers 9 bases. The CDR3 length is 16 residues. CDR1 and CDR2 from the germline V gene are LGHNA and YNFKEQ. V shed 0 bases and J 4 bases; nucleotides not matched to a gene: 4. This CDR3 reads CASSQERGGRYNEQFF. The CDR3 DNA sequence: TGTGCCAGCAGCCAAGAGCGGGGGGGCCGATACAATGAGCAGTTCTTC.